This is a list of T cell receptor beta chains from one sample in a study of T cells in lung cancer brain metastases. The repertoire was sequenced with immunoSEQ multiplex PCR; TCRdb's copy has only in-frame clones and lacks some. The sample lists 4,900 or so clones; around 84% were seen once. Sequencing used tumor tissue from the primary lung tumor. The source of these receptors is a woman aged 45-65 years with non-small cell lung cancer. Each CDR3 is given with its conserved first and last residue. A D gene is named only where the DNA matches it firmly. Size is stated for part of the rows, as once, few or many counts, or as a class when the clone is expanded.

clone_size	v_call	d_call	j_call	cdr3_aa	cdr3_nt
NA	TRBV4-2	TRBD2	TRBJ2-5	CASSQDGLAGGETQYF	TGTGCCAGCAGCCAAGATGGGCTAGCGGGAGGGGAGACCCAGTACTTC
NA	TRBV21-1	NA	TRBJ1-2	CASSGGVYGYTF	TGTGCCAGCAGCGGAGGGGTCTATGGCTACACCTTC
NA	TRBV6-5	NA	TRBJ2-7	CASSLQGPNYEQYF	TGTGCCAGCAGTCTGCAGGGGCCTAACTACGAGCAGTACTTC
NA	TRBV30	TRBD2	TRBJ2-7	CAGGRGGEQYF	TGTGCCGGAGGGAGGGGAGGAGAGCAGTACTTC
NA	TRBV5-3	NA	TRBJ2-5	CARTSVPPWAQYF	TGTGCCAGAACTAGCGTCCCCCCGTGGGCCCAGTACTTC
NA	TRBV6-1	NA	TRBJ1-1	CASRSGIYTEAFF	TGTGCCAGCAGGTCGGGGATTTACACTGAAGCTTTCTTT
NA	TRBV6-5	TRBD1	TRBJ1-2	CASSRQGARDGYTF	TGTGCCAGCAGTCGACAGGGGGCCCGGGATGGCTACACCTTC
NA	TRBV30	NA	TRBJ1-2	CAWSVPAGPQNYGYTF	TGTGCCTGGAGTGTACCCGCGGGACCCCAGAACTATGGCTACACCTTC
NA	TRBV19	NA	TRBJ1-5	CASSMGGGRNQPQHF	TGTGCCAGTAGTATGGGGGGCGGGAGGAATCAGCCCCAGCATTTT
NA	TRBV2	NA	TRBJ2-7	CASAGHPYEQYF	TGTGCCAGCGCGGGACACCCCTACGAGCAGTACTTC
NA	TRBV5-1	NA	TRBJ1-2	CASSSGLNYGYTF	TGCGCCAGCAGCTCCGGACTGAACTATGGCTACACCTTC
NA	TRBV5-1	TRBD1	TRBJ2-1	CASSGKGALYNEQFF	TGCGCCAGCAGCGGGAAGGGGGCGCTCTACAATGAGCAGTTCTTC
NA	TRBV9	NA	TRBJ1-1	CASSIQTGMNTKAFF	TGTGCCAGCAGCATCCAGACAGGAATGAACACTAAAGCTTTCTTT
few	TRBV9	TRBD2	TRBJ2-2	CASNSLSGRSVTGELFF	TGTGCCAGCAACTCCCTTAGCGGGAGGAGTGTCACCGGGGAGCTGTTTTTT
NA	TRBV20-1	NA	TRBJ1-1	CSAAQYTEAFF	TGCAGTGCTGCTCAGTACACTGAAGCTTTCTTT
NA	TRBV6-1	NA	TRBJ2-7	CASSERHAVEQYF	TGTGCCAGCAGTGAACGGCATGCCGTCGAGCAGTACTTC
NA	TRBV5-6	TRBD1	TRBJ2-7	CASSSPGTGSYEQYF	TGTGCCAGCAGCTCCCCCGGGACAGGCTCCTACGAGCAGTACTTC
once	TRBV29-1	NA	TRBJ2-1	CSVREGGVHNEQFF	TGCAGCGTTCGTGAAGGCGGGGTACACAATGAGCAGTTCTTC
few	TRBV4-1	NA	TRBJ1-5	CASSQEGLRNQPQHF	TGCGCCAGCAGCCAAGAGGGCCTTAGGAATCAGCCCCAGCATTTT
NA	TRBV10-1	TRBD1	TRBJ1-2	CASSSGTGGLGGYTF	TGCGCCAGCAGCTCCGGGACAGGGGGCCTTGGTGGCTACACCTTC
NA	TRBV10-3	TRBD1	TRBJ1-2	CAISPRDRGVVSYTF	TGTGCCATCAGTCCCCGGGACAGGGGGGTTGTCAGCTACACCTTC
once	TRBV5-8	NA	TRBJ2-2	CASSPLQGGGTGELFF	TGTGCCAGCAGCCCGCTCCAGGGGGGGGGCACCGGGGAGCTGTTTTTT
once	TRBV2	NA	TRBJ1-5	CASSGGTAGGQPQHF	TGTGCCAGCAGTGGGGGGACGGCCGGGGGTCAGCCCCAACATTTT
NA	TRBV5-6	TRBD2	TRBJ2-3	CASSQGLAGDTDTQYF	TGTGCCAGCAGCCAGGGACTAGCGGGGGACACAGATACGCAGTATTTT
few	TRBV30	TRBD1	TRBJ2-7	CAWSPSPGQASYEQYF	TGTGCCTGGAGTCCAAGTCCGGGACAGGCCTCCTACGAGCAGTACTTC
NA	TRBV6-1	NA	TRBJ1-3	CASSPRAGNTIYF	TGTGCCAGCAGTCCTAGAGCTGGAAACACCATATATTTT
once	TRBV11-3	NA	TRBJ2-2	CASSLSAPGANGELFF	TGTGCCAGCAGCCTCAGCGCGCCAGGGGCCAACGGGGAGCTATTTTTT
NA	TRBV6-6	TRBD1	TRBJ2-2	CASSYRDSGAGELFF	TGTGCCAGCAGTTACCGGGACAGTGGGGCCGGGGAGCTGTTTTTT